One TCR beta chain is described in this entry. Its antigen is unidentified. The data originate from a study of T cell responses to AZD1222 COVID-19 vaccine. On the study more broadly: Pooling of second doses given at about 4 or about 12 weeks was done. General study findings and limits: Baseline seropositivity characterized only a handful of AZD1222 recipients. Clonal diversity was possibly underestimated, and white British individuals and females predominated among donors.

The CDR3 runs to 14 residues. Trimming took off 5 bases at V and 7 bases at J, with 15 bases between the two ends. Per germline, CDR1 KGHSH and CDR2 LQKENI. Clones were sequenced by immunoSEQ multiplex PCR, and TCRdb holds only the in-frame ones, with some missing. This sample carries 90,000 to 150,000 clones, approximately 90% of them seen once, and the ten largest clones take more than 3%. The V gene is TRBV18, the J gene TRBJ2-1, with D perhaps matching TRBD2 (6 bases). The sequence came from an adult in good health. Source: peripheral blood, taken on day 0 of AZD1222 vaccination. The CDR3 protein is CASSSDPGGNEQFF. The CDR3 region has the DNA TGTGCCAGCTCATCCGACCCCGGGGGAAATGAGCAGTTCTTC.